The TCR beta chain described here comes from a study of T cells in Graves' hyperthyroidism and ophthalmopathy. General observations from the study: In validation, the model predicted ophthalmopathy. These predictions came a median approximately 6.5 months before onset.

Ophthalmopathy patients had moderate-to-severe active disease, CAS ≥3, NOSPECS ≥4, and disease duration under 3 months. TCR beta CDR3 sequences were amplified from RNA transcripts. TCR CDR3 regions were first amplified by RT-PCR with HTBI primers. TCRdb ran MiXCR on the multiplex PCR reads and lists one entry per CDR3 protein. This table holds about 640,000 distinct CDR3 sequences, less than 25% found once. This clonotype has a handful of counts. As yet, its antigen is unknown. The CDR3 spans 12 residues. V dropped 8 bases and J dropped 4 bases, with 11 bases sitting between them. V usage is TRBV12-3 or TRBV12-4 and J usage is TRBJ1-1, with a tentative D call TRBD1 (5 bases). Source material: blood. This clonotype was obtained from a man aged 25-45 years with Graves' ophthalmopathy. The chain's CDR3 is CASHRGSTEAFF. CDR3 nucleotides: TGTGCCAGCCACCGGGGGAGCACTGAAGCTTTCTTT.